This T cell receptor (beta chain) derives from a study of blood T cell repertoires in COVID-19. Study overall: From the United States, Italy and Spain came samples of acute and convalescent COVID-19. Sources were T cells, B-cell-depleted T cells, or PBMCs; the material itself was cDNA or gDNA.

Original processing notes: Reference gene primer amplification gave nucleated cell count estimates. The table came from immunoSEQ multiplex PCR; TCRdb's copy has only in-frame clones and leaves some out. V, J and clone size reflect that table, while D and trimming were determined from the DNA. Among 150,000 to 200,000 clones listed, about four fifths were seen once. Patients in Seattle were enrolled during active infection, then followed longitudinally. The specimen was peripheral blood. The TCR comes from a woman aged 60-75 years with COVID-19, enrolled during active disease.

This chain's CDR3 is CASSLRLVRLGTQYF. CDR3 bases: TGTGCCAGCAGCTTGCGGCTAGTGCGGCTAGGTACGCAGTATTTT. The chain employs TRBV5-6 and TRBJ2-3, with D uncertain. The CDR3 covers 15 residues. V lost 1 base and J lost 8, with 17 bases in between. The germline gives CDR1 SGHDT, CDR2 YYEEEE.